This TCR beta chain was sequenced for a study of blood T cell repertoires in COVID-19. The wider study: Collection of acute and convalescent COVID-19 samples took place in the United States, Italy and Spain.

Across about two dozen US areas, participants ranged in age from roughly 18 to 89 years. Original processing methods: Amplified reference gene primers provided the basis for estimating nucleated cell counts. Some clones are missing from TCRdb's copy, which holds only in-frame ones; the method was immunoSEQ multiplex PCR. V and J calls and clone size are as listed in that table; D and trimming were resolved from the DNA. This table holds 380,000 or so clones, 88% found once. Germline loops: CDR1 LNHDA, CDR2 SQIVND (reference sequence). V dropped 3 bases and J dropped 4 bases, with 7 bases sitting between them. The CDR3 runs to 14 residues.

Material for sequencing was PBMCs or T cells enriched from blood (not recorded which). This TCR was recovered from a woman aged 25 to 39 with acute COVID-19. The chain carries TRBV19 and TRBJ1-6; D remains unclear. The chain's CDR3 is CASSIQRYNSPLHF. Written as DNA, the CDR3 is TGTGCCAGTAGTATTCAGCGTTATAATTCACCCCTCCACTTT.